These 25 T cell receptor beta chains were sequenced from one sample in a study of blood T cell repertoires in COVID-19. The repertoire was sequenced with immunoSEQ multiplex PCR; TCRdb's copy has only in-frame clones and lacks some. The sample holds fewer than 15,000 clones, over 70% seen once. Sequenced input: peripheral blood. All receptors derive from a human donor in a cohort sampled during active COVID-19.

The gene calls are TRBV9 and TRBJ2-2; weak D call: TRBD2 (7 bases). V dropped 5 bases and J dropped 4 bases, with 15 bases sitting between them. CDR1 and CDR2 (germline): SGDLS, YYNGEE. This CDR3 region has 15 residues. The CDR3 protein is CASRGGRAGTGELFF. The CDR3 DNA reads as TGTGCCAGCAGGGGGGGGCGGGCGGGCACCGGGGAGCTGTTTTTT.

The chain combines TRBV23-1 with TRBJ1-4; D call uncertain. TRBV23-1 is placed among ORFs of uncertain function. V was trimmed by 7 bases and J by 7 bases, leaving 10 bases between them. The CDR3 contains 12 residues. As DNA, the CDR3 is TGCGCCAGCATGTACATCCGTGAAAAACTGTTTTTT. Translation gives CASMYIREKLFF.

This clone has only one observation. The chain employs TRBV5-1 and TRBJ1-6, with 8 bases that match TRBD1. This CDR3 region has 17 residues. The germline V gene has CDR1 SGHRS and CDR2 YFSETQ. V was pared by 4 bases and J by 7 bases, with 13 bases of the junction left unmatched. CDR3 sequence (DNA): TGCGCCAGCAGCCCCGGACAGGGATCCTTGGTAAATTCACCCCTCCACTTT. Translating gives CASSPGQGSLVNSPLHF. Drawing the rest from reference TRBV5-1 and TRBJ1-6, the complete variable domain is KAGVTQTPRYLIKTRGQQVTLSCSPISGHRSVSWYQQTPGQGLQFLFEYFSETQRNKGNFPGRFSGRQFSNSRSEMNVSTLELGDSALYLCASSPGQGSLVNSPLHFGNGTRLTVT.

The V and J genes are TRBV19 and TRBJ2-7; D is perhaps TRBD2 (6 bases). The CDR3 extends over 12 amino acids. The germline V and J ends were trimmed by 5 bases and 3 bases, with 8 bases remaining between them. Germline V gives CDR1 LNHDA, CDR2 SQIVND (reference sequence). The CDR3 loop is CASSAGLYEQYF. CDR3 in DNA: TGTGCCAGTAGTGCGGGACTCTACGAGCAGTACTTC.

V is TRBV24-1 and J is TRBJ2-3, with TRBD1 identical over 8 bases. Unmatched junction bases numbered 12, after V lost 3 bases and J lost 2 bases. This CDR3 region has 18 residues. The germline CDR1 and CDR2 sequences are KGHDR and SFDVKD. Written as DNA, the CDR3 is TGTGCCACCAGTGATGGGGGAAGGGACAGGTATACCACAGATACGCAGTATTTT. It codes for CATSDGGRDRYTTDTQYF.

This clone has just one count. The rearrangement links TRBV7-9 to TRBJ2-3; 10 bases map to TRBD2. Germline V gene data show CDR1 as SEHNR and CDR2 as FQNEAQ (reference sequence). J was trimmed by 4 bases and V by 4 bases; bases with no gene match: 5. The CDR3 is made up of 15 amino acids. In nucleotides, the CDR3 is TGTGCCAGCAGCTCATCTAGCGGGAGAGCAGATACGCAGTATTTT. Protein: CASSSSSGRADTQYF.

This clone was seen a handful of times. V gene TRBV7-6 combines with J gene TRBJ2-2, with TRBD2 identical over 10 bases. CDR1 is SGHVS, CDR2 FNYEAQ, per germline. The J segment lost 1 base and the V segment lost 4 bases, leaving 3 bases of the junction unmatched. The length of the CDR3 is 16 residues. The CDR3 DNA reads TGTGCCAGCAGCTCTCTAGCGGGAGAGAACACCGGGGAGCTGTTTTTT. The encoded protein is CASSSLAGENTGELFF.

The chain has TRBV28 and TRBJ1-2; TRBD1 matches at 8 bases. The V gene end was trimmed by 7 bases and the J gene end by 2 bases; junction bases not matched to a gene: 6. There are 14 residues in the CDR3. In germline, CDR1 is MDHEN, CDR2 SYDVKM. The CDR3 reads CASTLQGANYGYTF. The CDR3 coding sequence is TGTGCCAGCACCTTGCAGGGGGCCAACTATGGCTACACCTTC.

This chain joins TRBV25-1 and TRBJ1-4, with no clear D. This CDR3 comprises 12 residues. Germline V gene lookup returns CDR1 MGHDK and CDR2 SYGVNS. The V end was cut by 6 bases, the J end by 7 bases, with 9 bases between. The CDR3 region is CASRGVGEKLFF. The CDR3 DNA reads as TGTGCCAGCAGGGGAGTGGGTGAAAAACTGTTTTTT.

CDR3 loop: CAISEHGTPSLSYEQYF. For the CDR3, the DNA is TGTGCCATCAGTGAGCATGGGACTCCCTCCCTCTCCTACGAGCAGTACTTC. J is TRBJ2-7 and V is TRBV10-3, with TRBD2 as a possible D gene (6 bases). Trimming took off 2 bases at V and 0 bases at J, with 17 bases between the two ends. This CDR3 has 17 amino acids. Germline loops: CDR1 ENHRY, CDR2 SYGVKD.

This CDR3 is CASSGAGHGEQYF. In DNA form, the CDR3 reads TGTGCCAGCAGTGGCGCAGGGCATGGCGAGCAGTACTTC. This rearrangement joins TRBV25-1 to TRBJ2-7; the D gene is possibly TRBD1 (5 bases). Per the germline V gene, CDR1 is MGHDK and CDR2 is SYGVNS. The CDR3 length is 13 residues. V lost 4 bases and J 6 bases, leaving 13 bases between the germline ends.

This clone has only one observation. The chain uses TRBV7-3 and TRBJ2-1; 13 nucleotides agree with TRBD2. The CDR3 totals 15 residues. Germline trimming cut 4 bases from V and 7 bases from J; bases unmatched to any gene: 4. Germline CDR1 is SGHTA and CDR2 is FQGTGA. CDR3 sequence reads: CASSWTSGSGNEQFF. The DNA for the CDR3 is TGTGCCAGCAGCTGGACTAGCGGGAGCGGGAATGAGCAGTTCTTC. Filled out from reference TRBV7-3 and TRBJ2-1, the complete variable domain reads GAGVSQTPSNKVTEKGKYVELRCDPISGHTALYWYRQSLGQGPEFLIYFQGTGAADDSGLPNDRFFAVRPEGSVSTLKIQRTERGDSAVYLCASSWTSGSGNEQFFGPGTRLTVL.

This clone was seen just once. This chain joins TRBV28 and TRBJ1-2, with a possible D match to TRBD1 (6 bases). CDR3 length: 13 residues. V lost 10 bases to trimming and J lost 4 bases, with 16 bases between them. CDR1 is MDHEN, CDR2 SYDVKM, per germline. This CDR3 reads CAIRTASSYGYTF. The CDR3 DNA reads TGTGCCATTCGGACAGCTTCATCCTATGGCTACACCTTC.

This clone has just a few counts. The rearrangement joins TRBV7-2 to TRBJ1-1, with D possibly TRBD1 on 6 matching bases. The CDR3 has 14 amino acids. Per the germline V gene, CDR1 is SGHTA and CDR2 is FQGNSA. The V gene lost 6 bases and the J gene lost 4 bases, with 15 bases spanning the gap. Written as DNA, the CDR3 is TGTGCCAGCAGGAGACCGGGACACTCCACTGAAGCTTTCTTT. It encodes CASRRPGHSTEAFF.

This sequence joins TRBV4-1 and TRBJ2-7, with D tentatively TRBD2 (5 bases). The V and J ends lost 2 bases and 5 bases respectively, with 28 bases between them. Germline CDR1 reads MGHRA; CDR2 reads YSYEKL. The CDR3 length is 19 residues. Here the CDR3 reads CASSQLLTKERRGPNEQYF. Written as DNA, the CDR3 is TGCGCCAGCAGCCAACTCCTAACTAAGGAGCGAAGAGGGCCCAACGAGCAGTACTTC.

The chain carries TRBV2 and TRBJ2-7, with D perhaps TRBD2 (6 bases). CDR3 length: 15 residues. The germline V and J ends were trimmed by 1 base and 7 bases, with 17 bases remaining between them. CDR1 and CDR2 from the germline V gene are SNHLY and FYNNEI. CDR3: CASSEEGTSAEEQYF. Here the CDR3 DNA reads TGTGCCAGCAGTGAAGAGGGGACTTCTGCCGAGGAGCAGTACTTC.

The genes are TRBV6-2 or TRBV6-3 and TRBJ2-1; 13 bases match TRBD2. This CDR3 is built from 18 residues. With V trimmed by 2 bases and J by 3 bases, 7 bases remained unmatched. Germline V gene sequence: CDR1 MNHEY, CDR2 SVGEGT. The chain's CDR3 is CASSYGRLAGGDYNEQFF. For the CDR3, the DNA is TGTGCCAGCAGTTACGGGCGACTAGCGGGAGGAGACTACAATGAGCAGTTCTTC.

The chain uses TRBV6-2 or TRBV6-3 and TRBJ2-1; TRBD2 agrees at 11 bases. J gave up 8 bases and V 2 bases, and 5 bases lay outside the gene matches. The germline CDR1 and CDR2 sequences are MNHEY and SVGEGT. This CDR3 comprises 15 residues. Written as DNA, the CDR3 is TGTGCCAGCAGTTACGATAGCGGGAGGGCCTATGAGCAGTTCTTC. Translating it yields CASSYDSGRAYEQFF.

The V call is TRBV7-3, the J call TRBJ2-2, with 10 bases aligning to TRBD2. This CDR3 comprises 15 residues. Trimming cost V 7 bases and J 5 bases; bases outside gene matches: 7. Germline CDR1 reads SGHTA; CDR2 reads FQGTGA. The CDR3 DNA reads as TGTGCCAGCAAGCGGCTAGCGGGAGATACCGGGGAGCTGTTTTTT. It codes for CASKRLAGDTGELFF.

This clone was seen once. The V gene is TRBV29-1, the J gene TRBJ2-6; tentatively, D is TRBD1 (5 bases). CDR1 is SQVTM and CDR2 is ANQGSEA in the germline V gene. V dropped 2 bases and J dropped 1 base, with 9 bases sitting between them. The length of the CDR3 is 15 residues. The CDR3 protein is CSVETQGSGANVLTF. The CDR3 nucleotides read TGCAGCGTTGAAACGCAGGGTTCTGGGGCCAACGTCCTGACTTTC.

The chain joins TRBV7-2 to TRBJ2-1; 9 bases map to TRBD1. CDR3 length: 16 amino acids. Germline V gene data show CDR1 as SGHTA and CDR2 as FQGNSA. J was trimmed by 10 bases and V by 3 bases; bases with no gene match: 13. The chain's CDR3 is CASSFSGTGYPQEQFF. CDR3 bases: TGTGCCAGCAGCTTTTCCGGGACAGGGTACCCCCAGGAGCAGTTCTTC.

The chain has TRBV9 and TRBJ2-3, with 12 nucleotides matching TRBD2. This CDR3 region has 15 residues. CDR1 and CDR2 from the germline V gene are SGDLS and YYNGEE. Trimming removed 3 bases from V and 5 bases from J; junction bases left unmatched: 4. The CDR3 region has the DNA TGTGCCAGCAGCGAACTAGCGGGAGGAGTAGATACGCAGTATTTT. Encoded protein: CASSELAGGVDTQYF.

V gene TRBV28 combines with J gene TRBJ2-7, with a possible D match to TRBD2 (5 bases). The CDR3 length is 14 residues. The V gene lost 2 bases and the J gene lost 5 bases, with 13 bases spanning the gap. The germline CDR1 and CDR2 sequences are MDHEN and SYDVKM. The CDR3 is CASSLRGPGHEQYF. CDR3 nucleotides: TGTGCCAGCAGTTTACGGGGTCCGGGCCACGAGCAGTACTTC.

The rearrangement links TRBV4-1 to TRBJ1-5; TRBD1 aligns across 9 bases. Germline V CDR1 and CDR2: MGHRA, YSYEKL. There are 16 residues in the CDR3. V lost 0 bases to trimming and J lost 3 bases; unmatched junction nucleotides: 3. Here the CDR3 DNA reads TGCGCCAGCAGCCAAGACGGGGACAGGGTCAATCAGCCCCAGCATTTT. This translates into CASSQDGDRVNQPQHF.

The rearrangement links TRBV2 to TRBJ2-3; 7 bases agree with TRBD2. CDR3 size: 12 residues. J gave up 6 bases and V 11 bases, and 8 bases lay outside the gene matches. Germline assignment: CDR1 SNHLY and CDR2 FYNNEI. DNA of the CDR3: TGTGCCGGGGGGGGTGACGGCGATACGCAGTATTTT. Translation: CAGGGDGDTQYF.